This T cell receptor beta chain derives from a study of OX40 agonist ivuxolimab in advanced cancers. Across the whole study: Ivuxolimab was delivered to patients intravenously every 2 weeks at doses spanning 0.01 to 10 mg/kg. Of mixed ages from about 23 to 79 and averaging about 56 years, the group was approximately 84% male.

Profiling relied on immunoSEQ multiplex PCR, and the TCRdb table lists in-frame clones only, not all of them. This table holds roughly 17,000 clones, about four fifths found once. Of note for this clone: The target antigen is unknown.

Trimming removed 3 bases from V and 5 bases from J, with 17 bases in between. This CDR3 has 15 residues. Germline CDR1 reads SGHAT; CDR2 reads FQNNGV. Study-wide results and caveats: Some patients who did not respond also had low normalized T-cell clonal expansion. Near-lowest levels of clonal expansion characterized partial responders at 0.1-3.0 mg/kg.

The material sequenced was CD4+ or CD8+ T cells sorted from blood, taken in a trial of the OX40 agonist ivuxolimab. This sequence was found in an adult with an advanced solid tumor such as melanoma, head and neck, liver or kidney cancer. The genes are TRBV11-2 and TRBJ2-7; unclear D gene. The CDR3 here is CASSFGPQRGDEQYF. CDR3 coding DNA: TGTGCCAGCAGCTTTGGGCCACAACGTGGAGACGAGCAGTACTTC.